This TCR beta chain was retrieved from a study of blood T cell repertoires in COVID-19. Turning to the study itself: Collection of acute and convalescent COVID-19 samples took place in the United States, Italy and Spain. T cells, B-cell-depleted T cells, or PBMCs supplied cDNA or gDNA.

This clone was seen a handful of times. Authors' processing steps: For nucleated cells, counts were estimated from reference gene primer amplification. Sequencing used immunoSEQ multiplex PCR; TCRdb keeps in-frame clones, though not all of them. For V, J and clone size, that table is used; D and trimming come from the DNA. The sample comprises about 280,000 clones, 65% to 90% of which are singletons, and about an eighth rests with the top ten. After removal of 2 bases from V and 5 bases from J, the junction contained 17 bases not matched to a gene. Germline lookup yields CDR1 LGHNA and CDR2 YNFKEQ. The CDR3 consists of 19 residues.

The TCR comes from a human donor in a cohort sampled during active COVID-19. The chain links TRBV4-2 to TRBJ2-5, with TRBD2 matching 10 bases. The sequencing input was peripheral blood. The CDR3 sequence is CASSQSLGRAGGPPETQYF. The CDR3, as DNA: TGTGCCAGCAGCCAAAGCTTGGGTCGAGCGGGAGGGCCCCCGGAGACCCAGTACTTC.